By sample share, the clone carrying this T cell receptor beta chain is medium-sized. What it binds is unknown. Treatment here: approximately nine-day PBMC culture with coronavirus spike peptide pools or control peptides (ViraFEST assay). The record originates from a study of vaccination and CD4 T cells after COVID-19. As for the study in general: Post-COVID draws followed diagnosis by a median around 100 days (range 35 to 161). Cells were stimulated with overlapping spike peptides from SARS-CoV-2, HCoV-NL63, HCoV-OC43 and HCoV-229E.

Sequencing of the DNA from cultured CD4+ T cells was carried out with the Oncomine TCR Beta short-read assay. Via MiXCR, TCRdb re-called the PCR reads, giving one row per CDR3 protein. The sample records more than 9,500 distinct CDR3 sequences, around 50% being singletons. Study observations and caveats: Convalescent patients displayed a median 86.3% of reactive clones emerging only post-vaccination.

The sequencing here drew on cultured CD4+ T cells from blood, taken after SARS-CoV-2 vaccination. The TCR originated in a human donor with COVID-19.

The CDR3 sequence is CASSYSDRGLSGYTF. The CDR3 nucleotides are TGTGCCAGCAGTTACTCGGACAGGGGGCTATCGGGCTACACCTTC. The V gene is TRBV6-5, the J gene TRBJ1-2, with 11 bases identical to TRBD1. With V trimmed by 0 bases and J by 8 bases, 5 bases remained unmatched. Per the germline V gene, CDR1 is MNHEY and CDR2 is SVGAGI. The CDR3 is made up of 15 amino acids.